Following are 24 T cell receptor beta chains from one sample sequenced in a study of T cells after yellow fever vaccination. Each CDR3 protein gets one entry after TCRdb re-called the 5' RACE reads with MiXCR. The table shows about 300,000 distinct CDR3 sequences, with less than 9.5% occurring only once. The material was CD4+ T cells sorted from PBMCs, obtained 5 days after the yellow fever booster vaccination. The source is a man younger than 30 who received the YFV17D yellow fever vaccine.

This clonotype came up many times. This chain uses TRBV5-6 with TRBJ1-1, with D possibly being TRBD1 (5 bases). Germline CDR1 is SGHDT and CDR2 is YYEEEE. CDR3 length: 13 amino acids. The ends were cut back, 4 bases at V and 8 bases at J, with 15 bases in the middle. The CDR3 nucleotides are TGTGCCAGCAGCGCCCCAGGGAGCTCAGAAGCTTTCTTT. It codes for CASSAPGSSEAFF.

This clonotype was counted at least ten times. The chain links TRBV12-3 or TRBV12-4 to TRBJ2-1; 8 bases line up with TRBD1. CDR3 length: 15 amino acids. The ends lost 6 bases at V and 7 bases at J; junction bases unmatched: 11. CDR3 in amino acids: CASSPGDRYRNEQFF. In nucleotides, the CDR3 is TGTGCCAGCAGCCCCGGGGACAGGTATAGGAATGAGCAGTTCTTC.

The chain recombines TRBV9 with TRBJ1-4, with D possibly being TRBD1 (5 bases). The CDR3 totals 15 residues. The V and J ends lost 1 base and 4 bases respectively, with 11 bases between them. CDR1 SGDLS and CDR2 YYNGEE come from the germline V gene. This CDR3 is CASSVRGIGNEKLFF. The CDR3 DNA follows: TGTGCCAGCAGCGTAAGGGGTATAGGTAATGAAAAACTGTTTTTT.

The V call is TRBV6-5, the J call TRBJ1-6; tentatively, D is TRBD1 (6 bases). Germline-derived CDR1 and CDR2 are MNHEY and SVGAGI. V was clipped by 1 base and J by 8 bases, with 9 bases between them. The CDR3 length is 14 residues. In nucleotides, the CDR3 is TGTGCCAGCAGTTACTGGACAGAAGATTCACCCCTCCACTTT. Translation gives CASSYWTEDSPLHF.

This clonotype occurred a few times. The CDR3 coding sequence is TGTGCCAGCAGAACAGCTGCAACTAATGAAAAACTGTTTTTT. This gives the protein CASRTAATNEKLFF. This chain links TRBV6-6 with TRBJ1-4; D ambiguous. This CDR3 region has 14 residues. Per the germline V gene, CDR1 is MNHNY and CDR2 is SVGAGI (reference sequence). V lost 6 bases, J lost 0 bases, and 8 bases lay in between.

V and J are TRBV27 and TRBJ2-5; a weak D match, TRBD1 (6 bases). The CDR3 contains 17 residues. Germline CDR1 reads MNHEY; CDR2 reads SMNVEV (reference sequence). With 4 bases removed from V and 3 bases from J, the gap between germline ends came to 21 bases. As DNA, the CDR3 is TGTGCCAGCAGTTCTCCATCCCGACAGGATAGGAAAGAGACCCAGTACTTC. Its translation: CASSSPSRQDRKETQYF.

This CDR3 reads CASSGRWRGSYNEQFF. The DNA for the CDR3 is TGTGCCAGCAGTGGCCGTTGGCGGGGGTCCTACAATGAGCAGTTCTTC. The rearrangement links TRBV12-3 or TRBV12-4 to TRBJ2-1; 7 bases match TRBD2. Germline trimming cut 5 bases from V and 1 base from J; bases unmatched to any gene: 8. There are 16 residues in the CDR3.

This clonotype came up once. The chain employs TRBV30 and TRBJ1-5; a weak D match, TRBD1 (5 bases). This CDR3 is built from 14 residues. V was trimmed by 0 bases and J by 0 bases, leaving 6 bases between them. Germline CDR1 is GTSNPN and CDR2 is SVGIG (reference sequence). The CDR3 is CAWSVGTSNQPQHF. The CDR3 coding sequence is TGTGCCTGGAGTGTAGGGACTAGCAATCAGCCCCAGCATTTT.

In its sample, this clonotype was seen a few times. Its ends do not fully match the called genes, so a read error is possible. The CDR3 is CASSTGQYPQPVWAF. The CDR3 DNA follows: TGTGCCAGCAGCACCGGACAGTACCCACAACCCGTCTGGGCTTTT. The chain couples TRBV7-2 to TRBJ1-6; TRBD1 might be the D (6 bases). Germline loops: CDR1 SGHTA, CDR2 FQGNSA. The CDR3 consists of 15 residues.

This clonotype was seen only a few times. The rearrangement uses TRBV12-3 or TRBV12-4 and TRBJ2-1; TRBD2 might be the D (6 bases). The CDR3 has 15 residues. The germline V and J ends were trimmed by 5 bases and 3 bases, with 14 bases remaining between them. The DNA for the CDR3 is TGTGCCAGCAGTCCCTTCCGGGGGAGCTACAATGAGCAGTTCTTC. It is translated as CASSPFRGSYNEQFF.

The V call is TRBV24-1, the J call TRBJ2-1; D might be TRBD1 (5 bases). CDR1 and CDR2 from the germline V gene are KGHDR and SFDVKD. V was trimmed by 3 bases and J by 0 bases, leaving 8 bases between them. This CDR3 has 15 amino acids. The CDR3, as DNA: TGTGCCACCAGTGATACCCAGGGCTCCTACAATGAGCAGTTCTTC. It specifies CATSDTQGSYNEQFF.

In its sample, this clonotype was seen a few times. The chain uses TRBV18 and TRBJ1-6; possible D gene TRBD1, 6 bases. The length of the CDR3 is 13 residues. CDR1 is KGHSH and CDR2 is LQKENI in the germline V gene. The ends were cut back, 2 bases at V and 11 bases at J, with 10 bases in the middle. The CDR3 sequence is CASSPYRDAPLHF. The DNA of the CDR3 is TGTGCCAGCTCACCATACAGGGACGCACCCCTCCACTTT.

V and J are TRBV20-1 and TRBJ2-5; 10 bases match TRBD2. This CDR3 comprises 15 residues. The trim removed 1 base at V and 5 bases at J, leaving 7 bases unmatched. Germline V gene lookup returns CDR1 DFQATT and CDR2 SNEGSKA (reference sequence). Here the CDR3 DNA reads TGCAGTGCTAGAGCCAGCGGGGGGGCCTTGGAGACCCAGTACTTC. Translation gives CSARASGGALETQYF.

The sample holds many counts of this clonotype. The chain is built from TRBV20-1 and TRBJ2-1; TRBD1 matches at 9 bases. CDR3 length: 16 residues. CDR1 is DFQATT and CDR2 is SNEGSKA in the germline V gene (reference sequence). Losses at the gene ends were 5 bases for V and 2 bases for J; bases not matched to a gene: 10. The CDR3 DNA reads TGCAGTGCTCCGACAGGGGGGGTTATCCCCTACAATGAGCAGTTCTTC. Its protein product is CSAPTGGVIPYNEQFF.

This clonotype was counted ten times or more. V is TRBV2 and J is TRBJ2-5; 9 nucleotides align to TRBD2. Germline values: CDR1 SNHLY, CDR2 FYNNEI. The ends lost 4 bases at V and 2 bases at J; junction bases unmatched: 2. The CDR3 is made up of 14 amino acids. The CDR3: CASSVTSGQETQYF. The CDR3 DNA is TGTGCCAGCAGTGTCACTAGCGGGCAAGAGACCCAGTACTTC.

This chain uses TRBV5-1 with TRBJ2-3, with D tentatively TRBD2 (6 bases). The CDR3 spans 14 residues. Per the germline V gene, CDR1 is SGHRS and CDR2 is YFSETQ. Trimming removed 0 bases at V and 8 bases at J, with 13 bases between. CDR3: CASSLGLKEGTQYF. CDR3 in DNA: TGCGCCAGCAGCTTGGGACTGAAGGAGGGTACGCAGTATTTT.

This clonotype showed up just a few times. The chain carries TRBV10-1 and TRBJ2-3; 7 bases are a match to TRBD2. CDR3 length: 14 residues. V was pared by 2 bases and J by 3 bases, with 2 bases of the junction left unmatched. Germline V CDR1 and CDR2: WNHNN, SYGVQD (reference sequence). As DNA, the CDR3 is TGCGCCAGCAGTGAGGGGACTACGACAGATACGCAGTATTTT. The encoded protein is CASSEGTTTDTQYF.

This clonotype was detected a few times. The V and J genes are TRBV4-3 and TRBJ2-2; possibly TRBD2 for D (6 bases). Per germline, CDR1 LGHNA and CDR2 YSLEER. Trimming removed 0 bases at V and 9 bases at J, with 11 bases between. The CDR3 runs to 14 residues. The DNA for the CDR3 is TGCGCCAGCAGCCAAGAGACTAGTTGGCGGGAGCTGTTTTTT. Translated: CASSQETSWRELFF.

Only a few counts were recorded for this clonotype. For the CDR3, the DNA is TGTGCCAGCAGCCAAGGACCGACCCAGCCTAGCTCCTATAATTCACCCCTCCACTTT. Its protein is CASSQGPTQPSSYNSPLHF. J is TRBJ1-6 and V is TRBV3-1; D is unclear. The ends were cut back, 1 base at V and 0 bases at J, with 16 bases in the middle. The CDR3 sequence is 19 residues long. The germline CDR1 and CDR2 sequences are LGHDT and YNNKEL (reference sequence).

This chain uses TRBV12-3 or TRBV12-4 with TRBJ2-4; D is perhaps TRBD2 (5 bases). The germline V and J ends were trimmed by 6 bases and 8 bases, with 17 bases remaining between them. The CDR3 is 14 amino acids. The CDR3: CASSPGLSVDIQYF. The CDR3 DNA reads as TGTGCCAGCAGCCCTGGACTGTCGGTGGACATTCAGTACTTC.

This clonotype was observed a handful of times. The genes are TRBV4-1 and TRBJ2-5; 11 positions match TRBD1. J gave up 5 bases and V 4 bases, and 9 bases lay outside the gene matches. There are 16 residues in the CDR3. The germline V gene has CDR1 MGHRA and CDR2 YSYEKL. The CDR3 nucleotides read TGCGCCAGCAGCCCCGGGACAGGGGGATTTTTGGAGACCCAGTACTTC. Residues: CASSPGTGGFLETQYF.

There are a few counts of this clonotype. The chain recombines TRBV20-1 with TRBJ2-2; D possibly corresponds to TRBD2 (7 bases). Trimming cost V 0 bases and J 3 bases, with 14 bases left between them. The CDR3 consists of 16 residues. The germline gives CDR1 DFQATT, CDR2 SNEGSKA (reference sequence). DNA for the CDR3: TGCAGTGCTAGAGATCCCGCGGGGGCCTACACCGGGGAGCTGTTTTTT. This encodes CSARDPAGAYTGELFF.

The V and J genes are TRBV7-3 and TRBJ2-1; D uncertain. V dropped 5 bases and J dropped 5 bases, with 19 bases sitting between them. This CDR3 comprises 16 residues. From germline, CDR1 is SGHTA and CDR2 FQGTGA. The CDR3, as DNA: TGTGCCAGCAGCCTCCAGACTGGAGTACAGAACAATGAGCAGTTCTTC. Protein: CASSLQTGVQNNEQFF.

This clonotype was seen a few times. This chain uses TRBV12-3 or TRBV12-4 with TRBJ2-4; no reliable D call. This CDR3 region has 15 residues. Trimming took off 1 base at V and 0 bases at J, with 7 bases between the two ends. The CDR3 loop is CASSLVGEAKNIQYF. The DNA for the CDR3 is TGTGCCAGCAGTTTAGTTGGAGAAGCCAAAAACATTCAGTACTTC.